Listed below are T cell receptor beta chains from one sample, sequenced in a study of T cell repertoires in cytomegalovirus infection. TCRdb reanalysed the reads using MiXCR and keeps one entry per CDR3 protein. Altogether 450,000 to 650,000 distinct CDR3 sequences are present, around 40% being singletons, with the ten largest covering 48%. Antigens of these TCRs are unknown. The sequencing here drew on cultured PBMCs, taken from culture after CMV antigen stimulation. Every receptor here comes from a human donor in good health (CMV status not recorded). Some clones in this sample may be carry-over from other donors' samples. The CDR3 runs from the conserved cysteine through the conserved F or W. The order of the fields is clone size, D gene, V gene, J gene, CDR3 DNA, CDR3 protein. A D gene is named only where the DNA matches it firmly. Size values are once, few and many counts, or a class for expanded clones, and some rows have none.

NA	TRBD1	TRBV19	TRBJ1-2	TGTGCCAGTAGTCCAAACAGGGGAGCGGGTGGCTACACCTTC	CASSPNRGAGGYTF
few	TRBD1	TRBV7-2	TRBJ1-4	TGTGCCAGCAGCTCGACAGGGTCAACTAATGAAAAACTGTTTTTT	CASSSTGSTNEKLFF
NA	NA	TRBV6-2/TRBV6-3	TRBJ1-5	TGTGCCAGCAGCCATCAGGGATATCAGCCCCAGCATTTT	CASSHQGYQPQHF
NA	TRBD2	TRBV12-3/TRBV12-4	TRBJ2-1	TGTGCCAGCAGGGGGGACTATTATGAGCAGTTCTTC	CASRGDYYEQFF
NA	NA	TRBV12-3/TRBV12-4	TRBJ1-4	TGTGCCAGCAGTTCGAATGGGGAGGGACTGTTTTTT	CASSSNGEGLFF
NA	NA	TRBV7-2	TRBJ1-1	TGTGCCAGCAGCTTAGGTTATAAGGCGGAAGCTTTCTTT	CASSLGYKAEAFF
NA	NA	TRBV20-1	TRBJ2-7	TGCAGTGCCCTGGGGTTAGGGAGCGAGCAGTACTTC	CSALGLGSEQYF
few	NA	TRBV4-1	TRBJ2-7	TGCGCCAGCAGCCAACGTCGTGTGTACAGCTCCTACGAGCAGTACTTC	CASSQRRVYSSYEQYF
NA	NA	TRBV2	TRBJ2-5	TGTGCCAGCAGAGGACAGCTAGAGACCCAGTACTTC	CASRGQLETQYF
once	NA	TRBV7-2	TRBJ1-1	TGTGCCAGCAGCTTAGTTCTCTCGGGCACTGAAGCTTTCTTT	CASSLVLSGTEAFF
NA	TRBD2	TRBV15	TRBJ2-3	TGTGCCACCAGCAGAGTGTCCGGCGGGGGAGATACGCAGTATTTT	CATSRVSGGGDTQYF
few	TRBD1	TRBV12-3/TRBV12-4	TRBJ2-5	TGTGCCAGCACCGAAGGGGGCTATTCCGAGACCCAGTACTTC	CASTEGGYSETQYF
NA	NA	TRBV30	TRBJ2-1	TGTGCCTGGACAACGCCTGCGGGATACTACAATGAGCAGTTCTTC	CAWTTPAGYYNEQFF
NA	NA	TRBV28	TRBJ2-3	TGTGCCAGCAGTCTTGTCTCCACTAGCCCTAGCACAGATACGCAGTATTTT	CASSLVSTSPSTDTQYF
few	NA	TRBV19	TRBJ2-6	TGTGCCAGTAGTATAAGGAGAAGGGCCGGGGCCAACGTCCTGACTTTC	CASSIRRRAGANVLTF
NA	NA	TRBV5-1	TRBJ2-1	TGCGCCAGCAGCTTGGCCCCCCCGGGGAATGAGCAGTTCTTC	CASSLAPPGNEQFF
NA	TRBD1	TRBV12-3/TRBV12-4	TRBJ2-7	TGTGCCAGCAGTTTTACCCCTGGGACAGCCTGGGGGGAGCAGTACTTC	CASSFTPGTAWGEQYF
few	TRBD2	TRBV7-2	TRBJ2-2	TGTGCCTCCGGGGGGACTAGCGGGGGGAACACCGGGGAGCTGTTTTTT	CASGGTSGGNTGELFF
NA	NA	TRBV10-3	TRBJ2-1	TGTGCCATCAGTGAGGGGGTCGCGGGGCCTCGGGGTGAGCAGTTCTTC	CAISEGVAGPRGEQFF
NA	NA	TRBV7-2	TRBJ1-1	TGTGCCAGCATGCGGATAAACACTGAAGCTTTCTTT	CASMRINTEAFF
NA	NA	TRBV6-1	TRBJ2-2	TGTGCCAGCAGGGTGTTCGCGAACACCGGGGAGCTGTTTTTT	CASRVFANTGELFF
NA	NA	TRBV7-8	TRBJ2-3	TGTGCCAGCAGCACCCCTCCTAGCGAGTGGGGCACAGATACGCAGTATTTT	CASSTPPSEWGTDTQYF
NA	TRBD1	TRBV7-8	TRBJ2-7	TGTGCCAGCAGCAAGGGGGACAGGGGAGCCTACGAGCAGTACTTC	CASSKGDRGAYEQYF
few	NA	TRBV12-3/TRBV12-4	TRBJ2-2	TGTGCCAGCAACTCGGCCGGGACGGAGGTGGGGGAGCTGTTTTTT	CASNSAGTEVGELFF
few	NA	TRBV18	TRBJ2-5	TGTGCCAGCTCACCACCTAACAGAGCAAACCAAGAGACCCAGTACTTC	CASSPPNRANQETQYF
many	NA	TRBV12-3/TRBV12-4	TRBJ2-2	TGTGCTACCTCGCGGTCGCGGGCCCTGAACACCGGGGAGCTGTTTTTT	CATSRSRALNTGELFF
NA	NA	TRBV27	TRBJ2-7	TGTGCCAGTGATCAGGAGACCTTCTACGAGCAGTACTTC	CASDQETFYEQYF
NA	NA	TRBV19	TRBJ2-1	TGTGCCAGTAGTATAGACGCCTACTCCTACAATGAGCAGTTCTTC	CASSIDAYSYNEQFF
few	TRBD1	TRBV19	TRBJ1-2	TGTGCCAGTAGTCTGTGGACAGGGGATGGCTACACCTTC	CASSLWTGDGYTF
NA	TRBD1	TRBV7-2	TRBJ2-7	TGTGCCAGCAGTCATACAGGGGTCTACGAGCAGTACTTC	CASSHTGVYEQYF
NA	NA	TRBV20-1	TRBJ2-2	TGCAGTGCCCCTAAGGGGGGGGGGAACACCGGGGAGCTGTTTTTT	CSAPKGGGNTGELFF
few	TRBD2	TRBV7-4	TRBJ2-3	TGTGCCAGCCGGACTAGCGGGGGCCTCACAGATACGCAGTATTTT	CASRTSGGLTDTQYF
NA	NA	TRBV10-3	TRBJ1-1	TGTGCCACAGTGAGGGTTTGGAACACTGAAGCTTTCTTT	CATVRVWNTEAFF
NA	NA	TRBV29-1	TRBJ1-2	TGCAGCGTGCTTCCTGGCGGGGGGAGGGGGGGGTATGGCTACACCTTC	CSVLPGGGRGGYGYTF
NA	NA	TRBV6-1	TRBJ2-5	TGTGCCAGCAGGGAGCTATTTAGGGAGACCCAGTACTTC	CASRELFRETQYF
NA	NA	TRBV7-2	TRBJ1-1	TGTGCCAGCAGCCCCTCACGAAACAGAAACACTGAAGCTTTCTTT	CASSPSRNRNTEAFF
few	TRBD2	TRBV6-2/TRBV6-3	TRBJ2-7	TGTGCCAGCAGTTTCCTAGCGGGAGAAGTTCACGAGATATACTACGAGCAGTACTTC	CASSFLAGEVHEIYYEQYF
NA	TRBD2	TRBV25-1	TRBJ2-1	TGTGCCAGCAGTGAATCCGGGGCTAGCGGGACCTACAATGAGCAGTTCTTC	CASSESGASGTYNEQFF
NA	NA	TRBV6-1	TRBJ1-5	TGTGCCAGCAGCCAGATCCCCGTCGTCTATAGCAATCAGCCCCAGCATTTT	CASSQIPVVYSNQPQHF
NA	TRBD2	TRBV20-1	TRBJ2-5	TGCAGTGCGGGGAGGGGAGAGACCCAGTACTTC	CSAGRGETQYF
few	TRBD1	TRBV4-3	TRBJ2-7	TGCGCCAGCAGCCAAGATGGGACAGGCCACTACGAGCAGTACTTC	CASSQDGTGHYEQYF
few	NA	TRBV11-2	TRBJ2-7	TGTGCCAGCAGCCCACAGAGGAGCTACGAGCAGTACTTC	CASSPQRSYEQYF
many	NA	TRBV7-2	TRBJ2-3	TGTGCCAGCAGCACGGGGTTGAGGTGGTATTTT	CASSTGLRWYF
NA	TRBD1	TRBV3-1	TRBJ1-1	TGTGCCAGCAGCCAACGACAGGGTGGGACTGAAGCTTTCTTT	CASSQRQGGTEAFF
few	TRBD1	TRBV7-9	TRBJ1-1	TGTGCCAGCAGCCTCGACAGGGTACCACCAAACACTGAAGCTTTCTTT	CASSLDRVPPNTEAFF
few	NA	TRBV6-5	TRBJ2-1	TGTGCCAGCAGTTACGCGGGACCAACTGAGCAGTTCTTC	CASSYAGPTEQFF
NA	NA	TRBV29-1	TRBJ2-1	TGCAGCGCCCATGGGCCGACTTACAATGAGCAGTTCTTC	CSAHGPTYNEQFF
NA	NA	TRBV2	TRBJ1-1	TGTGCCAGCAGTTTGCCCATCATGAACACTGAAGCTTTCTTT	CASSLPIMNTEAFF
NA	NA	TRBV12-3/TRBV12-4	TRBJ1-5	TGTGCCAGCAGTCCCCGAGGAGGCAGACGCGATCAGCCCCAGCATTTT	CASSPRGGRRDQPQHF
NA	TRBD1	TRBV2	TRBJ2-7	TGTGCCAGCAGGCCCGGGACAGGGGTATACGAGCAGTACTTC	CASRPGTGVYEQYF
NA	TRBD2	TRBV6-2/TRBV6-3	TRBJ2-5	TGTGCCAGCAGTCTGGGACTAGCGTTTCAGACCCAGTACTTC	CASSLGLAFQTQYF
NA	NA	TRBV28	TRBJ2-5	TGTGCCACCCAGGGCCAAGAGACCCAGTACTTC	CATQGQETQYF
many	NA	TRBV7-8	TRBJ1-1	TGTGCCAGCAGCTCTCCTTGGGGGGTGGTCACTGAAGCTTTCTTT	CASSSPWGVVTEAFF
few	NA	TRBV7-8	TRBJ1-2	TGTGCCAGCAGCTTAGCGCATTTGGGGGCGTATGGCTACACCTTC	CASSLAHLGAYGYTF
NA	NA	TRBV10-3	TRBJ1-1	TGTGCCATCAGTGAGTTCACAGGGAGAAACACTGAAGCTTTCTTT	CAISEFTGRNTEAFF